Following are 27 T cell receptor beta chains from one sample sequenced in a study of cytomegalovirus exposure and HLA in healthy donors. PCR primers comprised 60 Vbeta and 13 Jbeta primers. Only in-frame clones appear in the TCRdb table, and some are missing; sequencing was by immunoSEQ multiplex PCR. Counted here are approximately 130,000 clones, approximately 80% occurring once; the ten biggest clones make up roughly 1.5%. The sample consisted of PBMCs. The origin of the receptors is a young woman in good health and CMV-seronegative.

V and J are TRBV11-1 and TRBJ2-7, with a possible D match to TRBD2 (7 bases). Germline values: CDR1 SGHAT, CDR2 FQDESV (reference sequence). The V end lost 2 bases, the J end lost 5 bases, and 19 bases lay between the germline ends. CDR3 length: 16 residues. CDR3 nucleotide sequence: TGTGCCAGCAGCTTAAGGGGGAGGGGGATCGCTGACGAGCAGTACTTC. It codes for CASSLRGRGIADEQYF. The full variable domain, rest sourced from reference TRBV11-1 and TRBJ2-7, is EAEVAQSPRYKITEKSQAVAFWCDPISGHATLYWYRQILGQGPELLVQFQDESVVDDSQLPKDRFSAERLKGVDSTLKIQPAELGDSAMYLCASSLRGRGIADEQYFGPGTRLTVT.

The chain joins TRBV18 to TRBJ2-1, with 7 positions matching TRBD2. The CDR3 spans 15 residues. Unmatched junction bases numbered 7, after V lost 2 bases and J lost 6 bases. Germline CDR1 is KGHSH and CDR2 is LQKENI. The CDR3 bases are TGTGCCAGCTCACCAGAGGCGGGAGCCAGCAATGAGCAGTTCTTC. It codes for CASSPEAGASNEQFF. Full variable domain (outside the CDR3, taken from reference TRBV18 and TRBJ2-1): NAGVMQNPRHLVRRRGQEARLRCSPMKGHSHVYWYRQLPEEGLKFMVYLQKENIIDESGMPKERFSAEFPKEGPSILRIQQVVRGDSAAYFCASSPEAGASNEQFFGPGTRLTVL.

This chain joins TRBV19 and TRBJ1-2, with D unresolved. The germline V and J ends were trimmed by 6 bases and 5 bases, with 19 bases remaining between them. This CDR3 is 15 amino acids long. Germline V lookup: CDR1 LNHDA, CDR2 SQIVND (reference sequence). CDR3 amino acids: CASRNWFQATYGYTF. The CDR3 DNA is TGTGCCAGTAGAAATTGGTTCCAGGCAACATATGGCTACACCTTC.

The chain has TRBV6-5 and TRBJ1-4; 11 bases agree with TRBD1. The CDR3 runs 14 residues. The germline V gene encodes CDR1 MNHEY and CDR2 SVGAGI. V lost 6 bases to trimming and J lost 8 bases; unmatched junction nucleotides: 5. Written as DNA, the CDR3 is TGTGCCAGCAGCAGGGACAGGGGGAGGGAAAAACTGTTTTTT. Protein: CASSRDRGREKLFF.

The chain couples TRBV5-1 to TRBJ2-2; 12 bases are a match to TRBD2. The trim removed 6 bases at V and 7 bases at J, leaving 13 bases unmatched. Germline V gene sequence: CDR1 SGHRS, CDR2 YFSETQ. The CDR3 is 17 residues long. CDR3 in amino acids: CASTPSTSGSIIGELFF. The CDR3 DNA reads as TGCGCCAGCACCCCGTCGACTAGCGGGAGTATTATCGGGGAGCTGTTTTTT. Looking up the rest from reference TRBV5-1 and TRBJ2-2 gives the full variable domain: KAGVTQTPRYLIKTRGQQVTLSCSPISGHRSVSWYQQTPGQGLQFLFEYFSETQRNKGNFPGRFSGRQFSNSRSEMNVSTLELGDSALYLCASTPSTSGSIIGELFFGEGSRLTVL.

The rearrangement uses TRBV4-3 and TRBJ2-3, with TRBD1 as a possible D gene (5 bases). This CDR3 comprises 15 residues. Trimming cost V 0 bases and J 9 bases, with 16 bases left between them. Germline V lookup: CDR1 LGHNA, CDR2 YSLEER. CDR3 loop: CASSQDTFSPGTQYF. CDR3 nucleotide sequence: TGCGCCAGCAGCCAAGATACTTTCTCCCCAGGGACGCAGTATTTT.

V usage is TRBV10-3 and J usage is TRBJ2-5, with a tentative D call TRBD1 (6 bases). The J call may be mistaken, given a closer DNA end match to TRBJ2-7. This CDR3 spans 14 amino acids. Per the germline V gene, CDR1 is ENHRY and CDR2 is SYGVKD. The CDR3 reads CAISEEQGTYEQYF. The CDR3 DNA reads TGTGCCATCAGTGAGGAACAGGGTACCTACGAGCAGTACTTC.

The chain employs TRBV20-1 and TRBJ2-2; maybe TRBD2 (6 bases). V was cut by 5 bases and J by 5 bases, with 6 bases left in between. The CDR3 extends over 11 amino acids. Germline V gene data show CDR1 as DFQATT and CDR2 as SNEGSKA (reference sequence). CDR3 coding DNA: TGCAGTGCTGGGAGGACCGGGGAGCTGTTTTTT. Protein product: CSAGRTGELFF.

This chain uses TRBV5-1 with TRBJ1-2; D not certain. Per germline, CDR1 SGHRS and CDR2 YFSETQ. Trimming shortened V by 4 bases and J by 0 bases, and 13 bases separated the two germline ends. CDR3 size: 15 residues. CDR3 amino acids: CASSAGPGTNYGYTF. In DNA, the CDR3 is TGCGCCAGCAGCGCAGGTCCCGGTACTAACTATGGCTACACCTTC.

This clone has just a few counts. The V gene is TRBV19, the J gene TRBJ2-6; 7 bases align to TRBD2. The germline V gene encodes CDR1 LNHDA and CDR2 SQIVND (reference sequence). This CDR3 comprises 16 residues. V was pared by 6 bases and J by 0 bases, with 5 bases of the junction left unmatched. The chain's CDR3 is CASSFLAVSGANVLTF. The CDR3 DNA reads TGTGCCAGTAGCTTTCTAGCGGTCTCTGGGGCCAACGTCCTGACTTTC.

CDR3 sequence (DNA): TGCGCCAGCAGCCAAGATGAAGAGGGGGACACAGATACGCAGTATTTT. Protein: CASSQDEEGDTDTQYF. The chain recombines TRBV4-1 with TRBJ2-3; a possible D gene is TRBD1 (6 bases). The V end was cut by 0 bases, the J end by 2 bases, with 12 bases between. CDR1 MGHRA and CDR2 YSYEKL come from the germline V gene. This CDR3 region has 16 residues.

The chain uses TRBV7-6 and TRBJ1-3; 9 bases line up with TRBD1. The length of the CDR3 is 14 residues. Germline V gene data show CDR1 as SGHVS and CDR2 as FNYEAQ. J gave up 2 bases and V 5 bases, and 1 base lay outside the gene matches. The CDR3 DNA follows: TGTGCCAGCAGCCGGACAGGGGCTGGAAACACCATATATTTT. Amino acid sequence: CASSRTGAGNTIYF.

The chain has TRBV7-2 and TRBJ1-1; the D gene is possibly TRBD1 (5 bases). Germline V gene data show CDR1 as SGHTA and CDR2 as FQGNSA. Trimming removed 8 bases from V and 5 bases from J, with 12 bases in between. The CDR3 loop spans 12 amino acids. CDR3 sequence: CASARGGTEAFF. CDR3 bases: TGTGCCAGCGCCCGGGGGGGAACTGAAGCTTTCTTT.

The chain is built from TRBV5-1 and TRBJ2-1; TRBD1 aligns across 10 bases. The V and J ends lost 4 bases and 1 base, in that order; junction bases with no gene match: 5. Germline assignment: CDR1 SGHRS and CDR2 YFSETQ. This CDR3 is built from 16 residues. The CDR3 bases are TGCGCCAGCAGCCCGACAGGGGGCACGTCCTACAATGAGCAGTTCTTC. Translation: CASSPTGGTSYNEQFF.

V and J are TRBV27 and TRBJ1-5, with 7 bases matching TRBD1. Germline assignment: CDR1 MNHEY and CDR2 SMNVEV (reference sequence). V dropped 5 bases and J dropped 4; count of bases not matched to a gene: 2. This CDR3 is built from 13 residues. The CDR3 here is CASSRGQNQPQHF. The DNA of the CDR3 is TGTGCCAGCAGTCGGGGACAGAATCAGCCCCAGCATTTT.

In this sample, this clone turned up once. The J gene is TRBJ2-7, the V gene TRBV28; TRBD1 agrees at 7 bases. Trimming at V came to 8 bases and at J to 4 bases, leaving 5 bases not matched to a gene. This CDR3 is built from 12 residues. CDR1 MDHEN and CDR2 SYDVKM come from the germline V gene. DNA of the CDR3: TGTGCCAGCCAGGGGGTCCTATACGAGCAGTACTTC. Translating it yields CASQGVLYEQYF.

CDR3 sequence: CASSINGHSTDTQYF. The CDR3 bases are TGTGCCAGTAGTATAAATGGCCATAGCACAGATACGCAGTATTTT. The V and J genes are TRBV19 and TRBJ2-3; D gene uncertain. V lost 2 bases to trimming and J lost 0 bases, with 9 bases between them. The CDR3 is made up of 15 amino acids. Germline lookup yields CDR1 LNHDA and CDR2 SQIVND (reference sequence).

The rearrangement links TRBV4-2 to TRBJ2-5; 9 bases align to TRBD2. Germline-derived CDR1 and CDR2 are LGHNA and YNFKEQ. The CDR3 loop spans 17 amino acids. With V trimmed by 0 bases and J by 2 bases, 7 bases remained unmatched. CDR3 DNA: TGTGCCAGCAGCCAAGACTTAGCGGGGGTAAGACAAGAGACCCAGTACTTC. As protein: CASSQDLAGVRQETQYF.

This sequence joins TRBV2 and TRBJ1-2, with D uncertain. Germline V lookup: CDR1 SNHLY, CDR2 FYNNEI. The CDR3 has 17 amino acids. Trimming took off 1 base at V and 0 bases at J, with 15 bases between the two ends. The CDR3 DNA reads TGTGCCAGCAGTGAAGAGAGGTCGGTGTTAGCTAACTATGGCTACACCTTC. As protein: CASSEERSVLANYGYTF.

CDR3 coding DNA: TGCAGCGTTGATGACAGCTCTGGGGCCAACGTCCTGACTTTC. Translating gives CSVDDSSGANVLTF. This chain links TRBV29-1 with TRBJ2-6; a weak D match, TRBD1 (5 bases). The V gene lost 3 bases and the J gene lost 0 bases, with 6 bases spanning the gap. The CDR3 extends over 14 amino acids. The V gene's germline CDR1 is SQVTM and CDR2 ANQGSEA.

The chain links TRBV7-9 to TRBJ2-1; 7 nucleotides agree with TRBD2. The CDR3 runs to 17 residues. V dropped 3 bases and J dropped 2; count of bases not matched to a gene: 10. Germline lookup yields CDR1 SEHNR and CDR2 FQNEAQ (reference sequence). CDR3 in amino acids: CASSFRLGGTTYNEQFF. The CDR3 bases are TGTGCCAGCAGCTTTCGATTGGGGGGGACGACCTACAATGAGCAGTTCTTC.

This rearrangement joins TRBV11-2 to TRBJ1-1; 8 nucleotides match TRBD1. CDR3 length: 14 amino acids. Losses at the gene ends were 3 bases for V and 5 bases for J; bases not matched to a gene: 5. Looked up from germline, CDR1 is SGHAT and CDR2 is FQNNGV. The CDR3 DNA reads TGTGCCAGCAGCTTTGGGACAGGAATGACTGAAGCTTTCTTT. It encodes CASSFGTGMTEAFF.

V gene TRBV7-9 combines with J gene TRBJ1-6; TRBD1 matches at 10 bases. The CDR3 is 14 residues long. J was trimmed by 10 bases and V by 5 bases; bases with no gene match: 5. CDR1 is SEHNR, CDR2 FQNEAQ, per germline (reference sequence). The DNA for the CDR3 is TGTGCCAGCAGCGTCCGGGACAGGGGATCACCCCTCCACTTT. Translated: CASSVRDRGSPLHF.

This clone has more than one count but fewer than ten. The genes are TRBV7-9 and TRBJ1-5, with 9 bases matching TRBD1. This CDR3 has 15 amino acids. CDR1 and CDR2 from the germline V gene are SEHNR and FQNEAQ (reference sequence). V trimming: 0 bases; J trimming: 7 bases; junction bases outside the gene matches: 4. In DNA form, the CDR3 reads TGTGCCAGCAGCTTAGCCACAGGGGGCGGACAGCCCCAGCATTTT. Protein product: CASSLATGGGQPQHF.

The chain uses TRBV6-6 and TRBJ1-4; TRBD1 matches 7 bases. The CDR3 is 14 residues long. V lost 2 bases, J lost 8 bases, and 5 bases stayed unmatched. Germline V gene lookup returns CDR1 MNHNY and CDR2 SVGAGI (reference sequence). CDR3 residues: CASSYGRGNEKLFF. The CDR3 nucleotides are TGTGCCAGCAGTTACGGCAGGGGGAACGAAAAACTGTTTTTT.

This clone was observed a few times. The J gene is TRBJ2-1, the V gene TRBV2; TRBD2 agrees at 7 bases. With 8 bases clipped from V and 0 bases from J, the junction kept 13 bases outside the gene matches. The germline V gene encodes CDR1 SNHLY and CDR2 FYNNEI. This CDR3 comprises 17 residues. The CDR3 is CASEWAGDQSSYNEQFF. CDR3 bases: TGTGCCAGCGAGTGGGCGGGAGATCAGAGCTCCTACAATGAGCAGTTCTTC.

The rearrangement uses TRBV9 and TRBJ2-1, with 10 positions matching TRBD2. This CDR3 has 15 amino acids. With V trimmed by 0 bases and J by 8 bases, 5 bases remained unmatched. In germline, CDR1 is SGDLS, CDR2 YYNGEE. CDR3 sequence: CASSVEASGRDEQFF. CDR3 DNA: TGTGCCAGCAGCGTAGAGGCTAGCGGGAGAGATGAGCAGTTCTTC.